The next 3 T cell receptor beta chains were all read from a single sample in a study of response to subunit inactivated influenza vaccine. TCRdb re-called the RT-PCR reads with MiXCR, one entry per CDR3 protein. The sample lists 450,000 to 600,000 distinct CDR3 sequences, 7.5% to 8.5% occurring once. The sequenced sample was PBMCs from blood, obtained around 25 months after vaccination. The source is a man in his fifties or sixties who received an inactivated influenza vaccine.

This clonotype was observed at least ten times. The chain couples TRBV6-1 to TRBJ2-2; D possibly corresponds to TRBD1 (5 bases). V was trimmed by 1 base and J by 1 base, leaving 13 bases between them. This CDR3 is 17 amino acids long. Germline loops: CDR1 MNHNS, CDR2 SASEGT. The CDR3 loop reads CASSEGRAELNTGELFF. Written as DNA, the CDR3 is TGTGCCAGCAGTGAAGGCAGGGCAGAACTGAACACCGGGGAGCTGTTTTTT.

The CDR3 here is CASSWTPYNEQFF. The CDR3 nucleotides are TGTGCCAGCAGTTGGACGCCTTACAATGAGCAGTTCTTC. V is TRBV27 and J is TRBJ2-1; D is uncertain. The CDR3 runs 13 residues. Germline CDR1 is MNHEY and CDR2 is SMNVEV (reference sequence). Trimming took 4 bases from V and 4 from J, leaving 8 bases between them.

This clonotype has only a few counts. V gene TRBV20-1 combines with J gene TRBJ2-3, with D tentatively TRBD2 (6 bases). The CDR3 runs 13 residues. CDR1 and CDR2 from the germline V gene are DFQATT and SNEGSKA (reference sequence). The ends were cut back, 5 bases at V and 6 bases at J, with 15 bases in the middle. The CDR3 is CSAAPWEEDTQYF. The CDR3, as DNA: TGCAGTGCTGCCCCGTGGGAGGAGGATACGCAGTATTTT.